A selection of T cell receptor beta chains follows, all from one sample in a study of shared clonotypes between healthy human individuals. Assay: immunoSEQ multiplex PCR; the TCRdb copy retains only in-frame clones and omits some. This sample yields 2 million to 2.5 million clones, of which about nine tenths are seen a single time; 0.37% belongs to the top ten. Input material: naive CD4+ T cells from PBMCs. The receptors derive from a man in his late teens or twenties in good health. Some clones in this sample may be carry-over from other donors' samples. The CDR3 runs from the conserved cysteine through the conserved F or W. D genes are given only for firm matches.

v_call	d_call	j_call	cdr3_aa	cdr3_nt
TRBV9	TRBD1	TRBJ1-1	CASLALQGGRDTEAFF	TGTGCCAGCCTGGCCCTCCAAGGGGGCCGGGACACTGAAGCTTTCTTT
TRBV28	NA	TRBJ2-7	CASSLTPAGTYEQYF	TGTGCCAGCAGTTTAACTCCGGCAGGGACCTACGAGCAGTACTTC
TRBV18	TRBD1	TRBJ2-7	CASSPRGTGVHSYEQYF	TGTGCCAGCTCACCACGGGGGACAGGGGTCCACTCCTACGAGCAGTACTTC
TRBV30	NA	TRBJ2-5	CAWRFWREETQYF	TGTGCCTGGAGATTCTGGAGGGAAGAGACCCAGTACTTC
TRBV5-5	NA	TRBJ2-5	CASSLVGTVMQETQYF	TGTGCCAGCAGCTTGGTTGGGACGGTAATGCAAGAGACCCAGTACTTC
TRBV5-1	NA	TRBJ2-2	CASSQDPTGELFF	TGCGCCAGCAGCCAAGATCCCACCGGGGAGCTGTTTTTT
TRBV30	NA	TRBJ1-3	CACETQAGNTIYF	TGTGCCTGTGAGACTCAAGCTGGAAACACCATATATTTT
TRBV5-4	TRBD2	TRBJ2-1	CASSLSGRVENEQFF	TGTGCCAGCAGCCTTAGCGGGAGGGTCGAAAATGAGCAGTTCTTC
TRBV28	TRBD1	TRBJ2-7	CASSLSGQVYEQYF	TGTGCCAGCAGTTTATCCGGACAGGTGTACGAGCAGTACTTC
TRBV5-1	TRBD1	TRBJ1-6	CASSPRQGVNYNSPLHF	TGCGCCAGCAGCCCGAGACAGGGGGTGAACTATAATTCACCCCTCCACTTT
TRBV9	NA	TRBJ1-3	CASTPGGQLGNTIYF	TGTGCCAGCACCCCCGGCGGGCAACTGGGAAACACCATATATTTT
TRBV5-1	TRBD2	TRBJ2-1	CASTSGSSYNEQFF	TGCGCCAGCACGAGCGGGAGCTCCTACAATGAGCAGTTCTTC
TRBV11-2	TRBD1	TRBJ1-1	CASSLGQGGDTEAFF	TGTGCCAGCAGCTTAGGACAGGGAGGGGACACTGAAGCTTTCTTT
TRBV29-1	NA	TRBJ2-1	CSDWVSIGGDTGEQFF	TGCAGCGATTGGGTCTCGATAGGAGGGGATACGGGTGAGCAGTTCTTC
TRBV5-4	NA	TRBJ2-1	CASSLAPDSYNEQFF	TGTGCCAGCAGCTTGGCCCCAGACTCCTACAATGAGCAGTTCTTC
TRBV7-9	NA	TRBJ2-3	CASSRGRADGTDTQYF	TGTGCCAGCAGCCGAGGGCGGGCGGACGGCACAGATACGCAGTATTTT
TRBV6-1	NA	TRBJ1-2	CASSEAGHSNYGYTF	TGTGCCAGCAGTGAGGCGGGACATTCTAACTATGGCTACACCTTC
TRBV6-1	NA	TRBJ1-1	CASTIIPSNTEAFF	TGTGCCAGCACCATCATTCCAAGCAACACTGAAGCTTTCTTT
TRBV28	NA	TRBJ1-5	CASSDVTGNQPQHF	TGTGCCAGCAGCGACGTAACAGGTAATCAGCCCCAGCATTTT
TRBV11-3	NA	TRBJ2-6	CASSPGANVLTF	TGTGCCAGCAGCCCAGGGGCCAACGTCCTGACTTTC
TRBV5-4	TRBD1	TRBJ1-4	CASSPDRGGEKLFF	TGTGCCAGCAGCCCGGACAGGGGCGGTGAAAAACTGTTTTTT
TRBV5-1	NA	TRBJ1-5	CASSQDGGRTNQPQHF	TGCGCCAGCAGCCAGGATGGGGGGCGAACTAATCAGCCCCAGCATTTT
TRBV15	NA	TRBJ2-2	CATSRDSGELFF	TGTGCCACCAGCAGAGATTCAGGGGAGCTGTTTTTT
TRBV25-1	NA	TRBJ1-1	CASSEAVGGMNTEAFF	TGTGCCAGCAGTGAAGCCGTTGGGGGCATGAACACTGAAGCTTTCTTT
TRBV7-6	NA	TRBJ2-3	CASSSGPGRSTDTQYF	TGTGCCAGCAGCTCGGGACCGGGACGGAGCACAGATACGCAGTATTTT
TRBV5-1	TRBD2	TRBJ2-1	CASSLSLAGEGVEQFF	TGCGCCAGCAGCTTGAGCCTAGCGGGAGAAGGAGTTGAGCAGTTCTTC